The clone carrying this T cell receptor beta chain was seen more than once but under ten times. No antigen is known for it. Every donor gave about 9 milliliters of peripheral blood. This record belongs to a study of blood T cells in healthy people across ages. Points from the study as a whole: When one million T cells were used, diversity estimates were thought to be underestimates. Age advanced and TCR beta diversity per million T cells fell, roughly linearly.

The authors ran a second PCR of roughly 6 to 11 cycles using a sample-barcoded 5' primer and a J-beta primer mix. TCRdb passed the 5' RACE reads through MiXCR, listing each CDR3 protein once. Of 870,000 or so distinct CDR3 sequences in the sample, around 28% were seen once. V was clipped by 6 bases and J by 3 bases, with 12 bases between them. The CDR3 length is 14 residues. Germline CDR1 and CDR2: MNHNY and SVGAGI (reference sequence). The J gene is TRBJ1-5, the V gene TRBV6-6; D call uncertain. The sample was blood. This TCR came from an elderly woman in good health. This CDR3 reads CASSPELSNQPQHF. The CDR3 coding sequence is TGTGCCAGCAGCCCCGAGCTCTCCAATCAGCCCCAGCATTTT.